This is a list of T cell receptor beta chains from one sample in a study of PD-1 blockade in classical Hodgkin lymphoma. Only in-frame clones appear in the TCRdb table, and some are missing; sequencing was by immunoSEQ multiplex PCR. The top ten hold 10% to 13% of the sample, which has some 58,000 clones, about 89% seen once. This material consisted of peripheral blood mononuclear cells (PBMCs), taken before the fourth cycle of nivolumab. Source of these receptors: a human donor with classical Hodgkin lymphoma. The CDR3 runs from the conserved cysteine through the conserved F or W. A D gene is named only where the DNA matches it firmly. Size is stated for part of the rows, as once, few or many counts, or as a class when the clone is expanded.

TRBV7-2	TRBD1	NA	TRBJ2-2	CASSLSDRAANTGELFF	TGTGCCAGCAGCCTGTCCGACAGGGCCGCGAACACCGGGGAGCTGTTTTTT
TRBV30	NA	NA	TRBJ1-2	CAWSGGGALRYGYTF	TGTGCCTGGAGTGGTGGGGGAGCCTTAAGATATGGCTACACCTTC
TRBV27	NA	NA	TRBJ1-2	CASSSDRGYGYTF	TGTGCCAGCAGTTCGGACCGGGGCTATGGCTACACCTTC
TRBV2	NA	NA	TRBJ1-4	CASSGDRTNEKLFF	TGTGCCAGCAGCGGGGACCGAACTAATGAAAAACTGTTTTTT
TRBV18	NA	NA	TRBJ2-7	CASSPGTDRAEQYF	TGTGCCAGCTCACCCGGAACAGATAGGGCCGAGCAGTACTTC
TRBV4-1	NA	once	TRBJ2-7	CASSPQDHDPSSYEQYF	TGCGCCAGCAGCCCCCAAGACCACGACCCCTCCAGCTACGAGCAGTACTTC
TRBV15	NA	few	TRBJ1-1	CATSRDYAGTEAFF	TGTGCCACCAGCAGAGATTACGCCGGCACTGAAGCTTTCTTT
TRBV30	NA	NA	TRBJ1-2	CAWSAYLHESYGYTF	TGTGCCTGGAGTGCCTACCTACACGAAAGCTATGGCTACACCTTC
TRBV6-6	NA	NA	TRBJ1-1	CASRRHGGAEAFF	TGTGCCAGCAGGCGGCATGGGGGAGCTGAAGCTTTCTTT
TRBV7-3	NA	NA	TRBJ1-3	CASSLSFGNTIYF	TGTGCCAGCAGCTTATCTTTTGGAAACACCATATATTTT
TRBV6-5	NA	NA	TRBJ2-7	CASSYQYEQYF	TGTGCCAGCAGTTACCAGTACGAGCAGTACTTC
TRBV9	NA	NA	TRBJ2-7	CAVHDTRYEQYF	TGTGCCGTACACGATACCCGCTACGAGCAGTACTTC
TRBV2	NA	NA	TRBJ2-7	CASRRGTYEQYF	TGTGCCAGCAGGAGGGGGACCTACGAGCAGTACTTC
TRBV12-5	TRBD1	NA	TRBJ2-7	CASGTNPGTVSYEQYF	TGTGCTAGTGGGACCAACCCCGGGACAGTTTCCTACGAGCAGTACTTC
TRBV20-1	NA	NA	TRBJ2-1	CSVWRVEQFF	TGCAGTGTATGGCGGGTTGAGCAGTTCTTC
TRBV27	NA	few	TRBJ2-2	CASSFGGAGTGELFF	TGTGCCAGCAGTTTTGGGGGGGCGGGCACCGGGGAGCTGTTTTTT
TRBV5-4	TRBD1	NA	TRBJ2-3	CASSHRGFADTQYF	TGTGCCAGCAGCCACAGGGGGTTTGCAGATACGCAGTATTTT
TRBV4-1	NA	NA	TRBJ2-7	CASSQLIGGPYEQYF	TGCGCCAGCAGCCAACTAATAGGCGGGCCCTACGAGCAGTACTTC
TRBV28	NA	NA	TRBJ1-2	CASSFPPQGIYGYTF	TGTGCCAGCAGTTTCCCCCCACAGGGAATCTATGGCTACACCTTC
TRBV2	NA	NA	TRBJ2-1	CASSEVGDEQFF	TGTGCCAGCAGTGAAGTGGGCGATGAGCAGTTCTTC
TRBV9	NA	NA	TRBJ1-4	CASSPFEGLGEKLFF	TGTGCCAGCAGCCCTTTCGAGGGGCTTGGTGAAAAACTGTTTTTT
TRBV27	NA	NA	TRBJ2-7	CASSFIPGGRGTYEQYF	TGTGCCAGCAGTTTTATCCCCGGGGGAAGGGGGACCTACGAGCAGTACTTC
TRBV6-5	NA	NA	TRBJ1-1	CASTLAGNTEAFF	TGTGCCAGCACCCTTGCGGGGAACACTGAAGCTTTCTTT